Listed here are 11 T cell receptor beta chains from one sample, sequenced in a study of blood T cell repertoires in COVID-19. This table comes from immunoSEQ multiplex PCR, and its TCRdb copy is limited to in-frame clones, with some not included. The data show 300,000 to 400,000 clones, 90% to 95% seen once. The sample was peripheral blood. The receptors were sampled from a woman between 18 and 29 years old who had recovered from COVID-19.

The V call is TRBV18, the J call TRBJ2-1, with 7 bases that match TRBD2. V shed 0 bases, J shed 8 bases, and the junction held 7 bases outside the gene matches. The CDR3 is 15 amino acids. From germline, CDR1 is KGHSH and CDR2 LQKENI. CDR3 nucleotides: TGTGCCAGCTCACCACCGGCGGGAGTGAGCGATGAGCAGTTCTTC. It translates to CASSPPAGVSDEQFF.

The genes are TRBV27 and TRBJ2-3, with a tentative D call TRBD1 (5 bases). Trimming removed 2 bases from V and 1 base from J, with 10 bases in between. Germline V gives CDR1 MNHEY, CDR2 SMNVEV (reference sequence). CDR3 size: 15 residues. The chain's CDR3 is CASSLRAGRTDTQYF. The CDR3 DNA sequence: TGTGCCAGCAGTTTACGGGCAGGGCGCACAGATACGCAGTATTTT.

The chain joins TRBV5-1 to TRBJ2-2; TRBD2 matches 8 bases. The CDR3 consists of 16 residues. J was trimmed by 1 base and V by 1 base; bases with no gene match: 3. CDR1 is SGHRS and CDR2 is YFSETQ in the germline V gene. The CDR3 here is CASSLYAGGNTGELFF. The CDR3 DNA follows: TGCGCCAGCAGCTTGTACGCGGGAGGGAACACCGGGGAGCTGTTTTTT.

The chain carries TRBV19 and TRBJ2-1; 10 bases line up with TRBD2. Germline CDR1 LNHDA, CDR2 SQIVND (reference sequence). Losses at the gene ends were 6 bases for V and 4 bases for J; bases not matched to a gene: 9. The CDR3 runs to 16 residues. In DNA, the CDR3 is TGTGCCAGTAGAGAATCGGGACTAGCGAGTTACAATGAGCAGTTCTTC. Protein sequence: CASRESGLASYNEQFF.

This sequence joins TRBV18 and TRBJ2-1; the match to TRBD2 covers 8 bases. Trimming cost V 0 bases and J 5 bases; bases outside gene matches: 6. CDR3 length: 16 amino acids. Per germline, CDR1 KGHSH and CDR2 LQKENI. DNA for the CDR3: TGTGCCAGCTCACCACCCCATAGCGGGATACACAATGAGCAGTTCTTC. It yields the protein CASSPPHSGIHNEQFF.

The chain recombines TRBV19 with TRBJ1-1; D may be TRBD1 (6 bases). V gave up 7 bases and J gave up 7 bases, with 19 bases separating them. This CDR3 is built from 14 residues. Germline lookup yields CDR1 LNHDA and CDR2 SQIVND (reference sequence). CDR3 in amino acids: CASIIGPTGGEAFF. The CDR3 coding sequence is TGTGCCAGTATTATTGGGCCGACAGGAGGTGAAGCTTTCTTT.

The chain carries TRBV6-2 or TRBV6-3 and TRBJ1-1; D might be TRBD1 (5 bases). CDR1 is MNHEY, CDR2 SVGEGT, per germline. The ends were cut back, 2 bases at V and 0 bases at J, with 13 bases in the middle. The CDR3 contains 16 residues. The CDR3 nucleotides read TGTGCCAGCAGTTACAGCCCAGAGGACATGAACACTGAAGCTTTCTTT. Amino acids: CASSYSPEDMNTEAFF.

The V call is TRBV27, the J call TRBJ1-1; no clear D. V was trimmed by 8 bases and J by 5 bases, leaving 15 bases between them. This CDR3 contains 13 residues. The V gene's germline CDR1 is MNHEY and CDR2 SMNVEV (reference sequence). The CDR3 sequence: CASHRGARTEAFF. In DNA form, the CDR3 reads TGTGCCAGCCACCGGGGAGCGCGGACTGAAGCTTTCTTT.

This rearrangement joins TRBV5-1 to TRBJ1-2; D gene uncertain. CDR3 size: 15 residues. CDR1 SGHRS and CDR2 YFSETQ come from the germline V gene. Trimming cost V 3 bases and J 7 bases, with 19 bases left between them. Here the CDR3 DNA reads TGCGCCAGCAGCTCCCCCTTCTGGGGAGCGGGTGGCTACACCTTC. It is translated as CASSSPFWGAGGYTF.

The V call is TRBV5-1, the J call TRBJ2-2; 9 bases agree with TRBD1. V was clipped by 0 bases and J by 9 bases; unmatched bases: 6. There are 15 residues in the CDR3. Germline V gene lookup returns CDR1 SGHRS and CDR2 YFSETQ. The CDR3 reads CASSLGDRDWRELFF. The CDR3 nucleotides are TGCGCCAGCAGCTTGGGGGACAGGGATTGGAGGGAGCTGTTTTTT.

This clone turned up a few times. This chain connects TRBV21-1 to TRBJ2-5; the DNA was not compared with TRBD1, the D call given in the table. TRBV21-1 is a known pseudogene. This CDR3 has 17 amino acids. The CDR3 region has the DNA TGTGCCAGCAGCAAAAGTCTAGACAGGGTAAACCAAGAGACCCAGTACTTC. Protein: CASSKSLDRVNQETQYF.